These 10 T cell receptor beta chains originate from one sample sequenced in a study of metastatic and nonmetastatic thyroid tumors. No treatment had been given to any patient before thyroid surgery. TCRdb re-called the PCR reads through MiXCR. The sample has tens of thousands of clones; about 22% are singletons. Material: tumor tissue. Receptors originate from a female donor with papillary thyroid cancer or a benign thyroid nodule (not recorded which). Some clones in this sample may be carry-over from other donors' samples.

The rearrangement uses TRBV7-8 and TRBJ2-7; D may be TRBD2 (6 bases). Deletions cut 5 bases from V and 2 bases from J, with 16 bases between. From germline, CDR1 is SGHVS and CDR2 FQNEAQ. CDR3 size: 15 residues. DNA for the CDR3: TGTGCCAGCAGCACCGTGGCGGGGAGCCCCTACGAGCAGTACTTC. Protein: CASSTVAGSPYEQYF.

This clone was observed many times. The chain is built from TRBV9 and TRBJ1-2, with TRBD1 matching 8 bases. The CDR3 sequence is 17 residues long. CDR1 is SGDLS and CDR2 is YYNGEE in the germline V gene. The V gene end was trimmed by 1 base and the J gene end by 4 bases; junction bases not matched to a gene: 12. The CDR3 sequence is CASSVTPLGTGRYGYTF. The DNA of the CDR3 is TGTGCCAGCAGCGTAACCCCCTTGGGGACAGGTCGCTATGGCTACACCTTC.

By sample share, this clone is large (0.1 to 1%). This chain joins TRBV6-2 or TRBV6-3 and TRBJ1-2; D gene uncertain. The V end lost 2 bases, the J end lost 4 bases, and 11 bases lay between the germline ends. Germline-derived CDR1 and CDR2 are MNHEY and SVGEGT. The length of the CDR3 is 14 residues. The CDR3 sequence is CASSYGMGSYGYTF. DNA of the CDR3: TGTGCCAGCAGTTACGGGATGGGGAGCTATGGCTACACCTTC.

The chain joins TRBV7-8 to TRBJ2-7, with D unresolved. The CDR3 runs 11 residues. Germline CDR1 SGHVS, CDR2 FQNEAQ. Trimming shortened V by 5 bases and J by 2 bases, and 4 bases separated the two germline ends. CDR3: CASSEAYEQYF. CDR3 sequence (DNA): TGTGCCAGCAGCGAGGCCTACGAGCAGTACTTC.

This sequence joins TRBV6-6 and TRBJ2-2; 8 bases are a match to TRBD1. V was pared by 4 bases and J by 5 bases, with 24 bases of the junction left unmatched. The CDR3 runs to 21 residues. CDR1 is MNHNY, CDR2 SVGAGI, per germline (reference sequence). The CDR3 sequence: CASSSKDGTGGSYLGTGELFF. In nucleotides, the CDR3 is TGTGCCAGCAGTTCGAAAGACGGGACAGGAGGGTCTTATTTAGGAACCGGGGAGCTGTTTTTT.

This clone was seen at least ten times. The J gene is TRBJ2-3, the V gene TRBV10-2, with D uncertain. V shed 5 bases and J shed 3 bases, with 12 bases lying between them. This CDR3 is built from 14 residues. Germline CDR1 WSHSY, CDR2 SAAADI. In DNA form, the CDR3 reads TGCGCCAGCAGTCCCCTAGTTTTGACAGATACGCAGTATTTT. Its translation: CASSPLVLTDTQYF.

CDR3 loop: CASSTVTGNEQFF. In DNA, the CDR3 is TGTGCCAGCAGCACAGTTACGGGGAATGAGCAGTTCTTC. The chain employs TRBV6-1 and TRBJ2-1, with D maybe TRBD2 (5 bases). CDR1 is MNHNS and CDR2 is SASEGT in the germline V gene. Trimming took off 6 bases at V and 7 bases at J, with 13 bases between the two ends. This CDR3 is built from 13 residues.

V gene TRBV20-1 combines with J gene TRBJ2-1; 11 bases fit TRBD2. Germline lookup yields CDR1 DFQATT and CDR2 SNEGSKA (reference sequence). With 8 bases clipped from V and 7 bases from J, the junction kept 10 bases outside the gene matches. The CDR3 totals 14 residues. The CDR3 bases are TGCAGTCTCGAGGGGTCTAGCGGGGGGAATGAGCAGTTCTTC. It encodes CSLEGSSGGNEQFF.

This clone came up a few times. This chain uses TRBV6-2 or TRBV6-3 with TRBJ2-7; no clear D gene. Germline V gives CDR1 MNHEY, CDR2 SVGEGT. The CDR3 runs 14 residues. The V end was cut by 0 bases, the J end by 2 bases, with 8 bases between. DNA for the CDR3: TGTGCCAGCAGTTACTCGTGGGGAACCTACGAGCAGTACTTC. Translating it yields CASSYSWGTYEQYF.

By its share, this clone is medium-sized (0.01 to 0.1%). The chain recombines TRBV27 with TRBJ1-2; a possible D gene is TRBD1 (5 bases). This CDR3 comprises 13 residues. Trimming took 3 bases from V and 2 from J, leaving 7 bases between them. Germline assignment: CDR1 MNHEY and CDR2 SMNVEV (reference sequence). CDR3: CASSFEGNYGYTF. For the CDR3, the DNA is TGTGCCAGCAGTTTCGAGGGGAACTATGGCTACACCTTC.